The 7 T cell receptor beta chains listed next were all sequenced from one sample in a study of CD8+ T cells in alopecia areata. As the sequencing template, cDNA was produced by extracting RNA and reverse transcribing it. Sequenced by immunoSEQ multiplex PCR; TCRdb stores in-frame clones only, minus some. The table includes around 35,000 clones, around 59% detected once. Sequenced input: NKG2D-high CD8+ T cells sorted from blood. The receptor source for this set is a human donor with alopecia areata.

The chain carries TRBV6-5 and TRBJ1-1; the match to TRBD1 covers 7 bases. CDR3 length: 15 residues. From germline, CDR1 is MNHEY and CDR2 SVGAGI. The V and J ends lost 4 bases and 1 base, in that order; junction bases with no gene match: 6. The DNA for the CDR3 is TGTGCCAGCAGTTTTGGCAGGGGGTGGAACACTGAAGCTTTCTTT. The encoded protein is CASSFGRGWNTEAFF.

This sequence joins TRBV7-2 and TRBJ1-3; D gene uncertain. Germline V gene data show CDR1 as SGHTA and CDR2 as FQGNSA. The CDR3 extends over 15 amino acids. V lost 2 bases to trimming and J lost 0 bases, with 8 bases between them. The CDR3, as DNA: TGTGCCAGCAGCTTAATCTTAGGCTCTGGAAACACCATATATTTT. It specifies CASSLILGSGNTIYF.

The V and J genes are TRBV13 and TRBJ1-1; D ambiguous. This CDR3 has 13 residues. Germline V lookup: CDR1 PRHDT, CDR2 FYEKMQ (reference sequence). V gave up 2 bases and J gave up 1 base, with 5 bases separating them. CDR3 residues: CASSLSGNTEAFF. The CDR3 region has the DNA TGTGCCAGCAGCTTATCCGGGAACACTGAAGCTTTCTTT.

The chain joins TRBV6-5 to TRBJ2-1; D could derive from TRBD1 or TRBD2 (6 bases each). V lost 5 bases and J lost 2, with 13 bases in between. Germline V gene sequence: CDR1 MNHEY, CDR2 SVGAGI. The CDR3 has 15 residues. The CDR3 is CASSPSGATYNEQFF. The CDR3 DNA follows: TGTGCCAGCAGTCCCTCGGGGGCGACCTACAATGAGCAGTTCTTC.

This clone was recorded a few times. The CDR3 region is CASSLGHRGSYEQYF. Written as DNA, the CDR3 is TGCGCCAGCAGCTTGGGCCACAGGGGCTCCTACGAGCAGTACTTC. The J gene is TRBJ2-7, the V gene TRBV5-1, with TRBD1 identical over 7 bases. V gave up 0 bases and J gave up 0 bases; unmatched junction bases: 3. CDR1 and CDR2 from the germline V gene are SGHRS and YFSETQ. The CDR3 has 15 amino acids.

The J gene is TRBJ2-2, the V gene TRBV29-1; the D gene is possibly TRBD1 (6 bases). Trimming shortened V by 0 bases and J by 6 bases, and 14 bases separated the two germline ends. Germline values: CDR1 SQVTM, CDR2 ANQGSEA. The CDR3 extends over 15 amino acids. The CDR3 loop is CSVEDRGSPPGELFF. The CDR3 bases are TGCAGCGTTGAAGATAGGGGGTCCCCCCCCGGGGAGCTGTTTTTT.

The chain couples TRBV15 to TRBJ2-2, with 8 bases fitting TRBD2. Germline V gives CDR1 LNHNV, CDR2 YYDKDF (reference sequence). The CDR3 is 16 residues long. Trimming at V came to 0 bases and at J to 2 bases, leaving 2 bases not matched to a gene. CDR3 residues: CATSRDLAGNTGELFF. The CDR3 DNA reads as TGTGCCACCAGCAGAGATCTAGCGGGTAACACCGGGGAGCTGTTTTTT.